A single sample gave rise to the 31 T cell receptor beta chains below, sequenced in a study of control samples from healthy donors and cancer patients. Clones were read by immunoSEQ multiplex PCR, and TCRdb kept only the in-frame ones, dropping some. The sample has 110,000 or so clones; 82% are singletons. Sequencing was done on a sample of blood. These receptors were taken from a man aged 18 to 30 in good health.

The V and J genes are TRBV5-6 and TRBJ1-6, with TRBD1 matching over 9 bases. V was clipped by 4 bases and J by 5 bases; unmatched bases: 10. The CDR3 totals 17 residues. Germline V gene lookup returns CDR1 SGHDT and CDR2 YYEEEE. The DNA of the CDR3 is TGTGCCAGCAGCCCTATCACAGGGGGCTCAGATAATTCACCCCTCCACTTT. Residues: CASSPITGGSDNSPLHF.

The chain joins TRBV18 to TRBJ1-2; 7 bases are a match to TRBD1. V dropped 4 bases and J dropped 4; count of bases not matched to a gene: 6. CDR1 is KGHSH and CDR2 is LQKENI in the germline V gene. The CDR3 has 14 residues. The CDR3 coding sequence is TGTGCCAGCTCACGCTTGGGACAGTCCTATGGCTACACCTTC. Translated, it gives CASSRLGQSYGYTF.

V gene TRBV11-2 combines with J gene TRBJ2-7, with D uncertain. Trimming cost V 1 base and J 3 bases, with 7 bases left between them. The germline gives CDR1 SGHAT, CDR2 FQNNGV. CDR3 length: 13 residues. CDR3 bases: TGTGCCAGCAGCTTAGGCAATAACTACGAGCAGTACGTC. Its protein is CASSLGNNYEQYV.

The V and J genes are TRBV7-2 and TRBJ2-2, with no clear D. Trimming pared 6 bases from V and 1 base from J, leaving 15 bases between. The CDR3 length is 16 residues. Germline CDR1 is SGHTA and CDR2 is FQGNSA. The CDR3 spells CASSTRHRGNTGELFF. The CDR3 bases are TGTGCCAGCAGTACCCGTCACAGAGGGAACACCGGGGAGCTGTTTTTT.

The V call is TRBV14, the J call TRBJ1-4; D unclear. The germline V gene has CDR1 SGHDN and CDR2 FVKESK. The length of the CDR3 is 18 residues. V gave up 1 base and J gave up 3 bases, with 18 bases separating them. In nucleotides, the CDR3 is TGTGCCAGCAGCCAAGGCCGACTAACCACAAGGGCTAATGAAAAACTGTTTTTT. Translating it yields CASSQGRLTTRANEKLFF.

This clone was observed a few times. The rearrangement joins TRBV29-1 to TRBJ1-1; D is unresolved. Trimming stripped 0 bases from V and 7 bases from J, with 6 bases between. Germline CDR1 and CDR2: SQVTM and ANQGSEA. The CDR3 length is 11 residues. CDR3 coding DNA: TGCAGCGTTGAAGATTCGGGTGAAGCTTTCTTT. It specifies CSVEDSGEAFF.

CDR3 DNA sequence: TGTGCCTCCCGGGCAGGGACTGGAAACACCATATATTTT. This sequence encodes CASRAGTGNTIYF. This chain joins TRBV2 and TRBJ1-3; a possible D gene is TRBD1 (5 bases). CDR1 is SNHLY and CDR2 is FYNNEI in the germline V gene. V was clipped by 11 bases and J by 2 bases, with 13 bases between them. The CDR3 covers 13 residues.

The gene calls are TRBV2 and TRBJ1-3, with D uncertain. Germline assignment: CDR1 SNHLY and CDR2 FYNNEI. Trimming left V 4 bases short and J 3 bases short, with 10 bases between. The CDR3 runs 14 residues. The CDR3 coding sequence is TGTGCCAGCAGTGTGGCCAGTTATGGAAACACCATATATTTT. Amino acids: CASSVASYGNTIYF.

The V call is TRBV13, the J call TRBJ1-1, with D hard to call. Germline CDR1 and CDR2: PRHDT and FYEKMQ (reference sequence). CDR3 length: 13 residues. V was clipped by 1 base and J by 0 bases, with 3 bases between them. The CDR3 DNA is TGTGCCAGCAGCTTAGCGGTGAACACTGAAGCTTTCTTT. Translation gives CASSLAVNTEAFF. Full variable domain (missing parts from reference TRBV13 and TRBJ1-1): AAGVIQSPRHLIKEKRETATLKCYPIPRHDTVYWYQQGPGQDPQFLISFYEKMQSDKGSIPDRFSAQQFSDYHSELNMSSLELGDSALYFCASSLAVNTEAFFGQGTRLTVV.

V and J are TRBV7-9 and TRBJ1-2, with D uncertain. This CDR3 has 16 residues. V lost 5 bases and J lost 3, with 19 bases in between. Germline V gene lookup returns CDR1 SEHNR and CDR2 FQNEAQ (reference sequence). The CDR3 nucleotides are TGTGCCAGCAGCCTTTCTGGGTCCTCAGATTACTATGGCTACACCTTC. Protein product: CASSLSGSSDYYGYTF.

The rearrangement uses TRBV28 and TRBJ1-2; 7 bases are shared with TRBD1. After removal of 6 bases from V and 0 bases from J, the junction contained 7 bases not matched to a gene. CDR1 MDHEN and CDR2 SYDVKM come from the germline V gene. The CDR3 sequence is 15 residues long. Here the CDR3 DNA reads TGTGCCAGCAGCCCTCCGGGACAGACTAACTATGGCTACACCTTC. Residues: CASSPPGQTNYGYTF.

The rearrangement joins TRBV30 to TRBJ1-6, with D possibly being TRBD1 (6 bases). The CDR3 totals 16 residues. Germline V gene data show CDR1 as GTSNPN and CDR2 as SVGIG (reference sequence). V was trimmed by 4 bases and J by 3 bases, leaving 16 bases between them. CDR3 sequence (DNA): TGTGCCTGGACCCTAGGGGGGCTTCTCTATAATTCACCCCTCCACTTT. Its protein is CAWTLGGLLYNSPLHF.

This clone has only one observation. V usage is TRBV7-2 and J usage is TRBJ1-1, with 7 bases fitting TRBD1. This CDR3 has 15 residues. The V segment lost 3 bases and the J segment 4 bases; nucleotides outside the gene matches: 8. In germline, CDR1 is SGHTA, CDR2 FQGNSA. CDR3 coding DNA: TGTGCCAGCAGCTTTAGACAGGGCGGACCCACTGAAGCTTTCTTT. This codes for CASSFRQGGPTEAFF.

J is TRBJ2-1 and V is TRBV18; 10 bases fit TRBD1. V lost 3 bases, J lost 16 bases, and 15 bases stayed unmatched. Germline CDR1 and CDR2: KGHSH and LQKENI. The length of the CDR3 is 15 residues. The CDR3 sequence is CASSPRQGAGLMQFF. DNA of the CDR3: TGTGCCAGCTCACCTCGACAGGGGGCGGGGCTAATGCAATTCTTC.

This clone was detected ten times or more. V gene TRBV6-5 combines with J gene TRBJ1-5; D uncertain. V lost 2 bases and J lost 9, with 5 bases in between. The germline gives CDR1 MNHEY, CDR2 SVGAGI. The CDR3 consists of 11 residues. The CDR3 DNA follows: TGTGCCAGCAGTTACCCCGGGCCCCAGCATTTT. Protein product: CASSYPGPQHF.

The chain has TRBV5-5 and TRBJ2-7; D perhaps matches TRBD2 (6 bases). Between the trimmed V and J ends, which lost 0 bases and 2 bases, there was a span of 12 bases. Germline V gene data show CDR1 as SGHKS and CDR2 as YYEKEE (reference sequence). This CDR3 has 15 amino acids. The CDR3 coding sequence is TGTGCCAGCAGCTTGGGCGGGGCGATCCCCTACGAGCAGTACGTC. Encoded protein: CASSLGGAIPYEQYV.

The chain combines TRBV6-2 or TRBV6-3 with TRBJ2-2, with D perhaps matching TRBD1 or TRBD2 (5 bases each). Trimming shortened V by 2 bases and J by 3 bases, and 10 bases separated the two germline ends. CDR3 size: 15 residues. Germline CDR1 is MNHEY and CDR2 is SVGEGT. Here the CDR3 DNA reads TGTGCCAGCAGTTACAGGGACCGCTACACCGGGGAGCTGTTTTTT. Residues: CASSYRDRYTGELFF.

The gene calls are TRBV28 and TRBJ1-1; 7 positions match TRBD1. The CDR3 contains 12 residues. Germline trimming cut 2 bases from V and 10 bases from J; bases unmatched to any gene: 4. Germline V gene lookup returns CDR1 MDHEN and CDR2 SYDVKM. For the CDR3, the DNA is TGTGCCAGCAGTTTAAGAAGGGGGCGAGCTTTCTTT. Translation gives CASSLRRGRAFF.

Of note for this clone: Other DNA sequences from this sample encode an identical CDR3 as well. The chain uses TRBV5-1 and TRBJ2-3; 7 bases line up with TRBD1. Germline CDR1 SGHRS, CDR2 YFSETQ. The length of the CDR3 is 13 residues. The ends lost 6 bases at V and 3 bases at J; junction bases unmatched: 4. The CDR3 DNA is TGCGCCAGCAAATCACAGGGGACAGATACGCAGTATTTT. Its protein product is CASKSQGTDTQYF.

The V and J genes are TRBV19 and TRBJ1-6; no firm D call. CDR1 is LNHDA and CDR2 is SQIVND in the germline V gene (reference sequence). Trimming stripped 0 bases from V and 9 bases from J, with 9 bases between. CDR3 length: 14 residues. CDR3 region: CASSIDVSGSPLHF. The DNA of the CDR3 is TGTGCCAGTAGTATAGATGTGTCGGGTTCACCCCTCCACTTT.

This chain joins TRBV7-2 and TRBJ2-3; 10 bases align to TRBD2. In germline, CDR1 is SGHTA, CDR2 FQGNSA. This CDR3 region has 17 residues. Unmatched junction bases numbered 6, after V lost 0 bases and J lost 3 bases. The CDR3 nucleotides read TGTGCCAGCAGCTTAGCGATCCTAGCGGGGGAAACAGATACGCAGTATTTT. It codes for CASSLAILAGETDTQYF.

V and J are TRBV19 and TRBJ2-4; TRBD1 matches at 10 bases. V gave up 5 bases and J gave up 6 bases; unmatched junction bases: 1. CDR3 length: 13 residues. Germline lookup yields CDR1 LNHDA and CDR2 SQIVND (reference sequence). The CDR3 loop reads CASSGDRGNIQYF. In nucleotides, the CDR3 is TGTGCCAGTAGTGGGGACAGGGGAAACATTCAGTACTTC.

The chain joins TRBV5-1 to TRBJ2-2; 8 nucleotides align to TRBD1. The germline V gene encodes CDR1 SGHRS and CDR2 YFSETQ. V lost 5 bases to trimming and J lost 5 bases; unmatched junction nucleotides: 17. This CDR3 region has 18 residues. The CDR3 loop reads CASSPLDRVRLRTGELFF. In DNA form, the CDR3 reads TGCGCCAGCAGTCCTCTGGACAGGGTACGCTTGCGGACCGGGGAGCTGTTTTTT.

This chain joins TRBV6-2 or TRBV6-3 and TRBJ1-5; D not resolved. V lost 0 bases to trimming and J lost 8 bases, with 5 bases between them. In germline, CDR1 is MNHEY, CDR2 SVGEGT. This CDR3 contains 12 residues. The CDR3 region has the DNA TGTGCCAGCAGTTACTCAGGGAAGCCCCAGCATTTT. This gives the protein CASSYSGKPQHF.

The chain recombines TRBV20-1 with TRBJ1-2; no clear D. The germline gives CDR1 DFQATT, CDR2 SNEGSKA (reference sequence). CDR3 length: 11 amino acids. The V and J ends lost 0 bases and 12 bases respectively, with 11 bases between them. Written as DNA, the CDR3 is TGCAGTGCTAGAGACCCACCGTGGCACACCTTC. Amino acids: CSARDPPWHTF.

J is TRBJ2-1 and V is TRBV2, with D perhaps assigned TRBD1 or TRBD2 (6 bases each). CDR1 is SNHLY, CDR2 FYNNEI, per germline. The ends were cut back, 7 bases at V and 10 bases at J, with 14 bases in the middle. There are 12 residues in the CDR3. DNA of the CDR3: TGTGCCAGCACGACCCGGGGGCCCGAGCAGTTCTTC. Residues: CASTTRGPEQFF.

This chain connects TRBV7-2 to TRBJ1-5; D remains ambiguous. The germline gives CDR1 SGHTA, CDR2 FQGNSA. The CDR3 extends over 14 amino acids. Trimming took 6 bases from V and 6 from J, leaving 15 bases between them. The CDR3 protein is CASSRDVVSQPQHF. CDR3 in DNA: TGTGCCAGCAGTAGGGATGTGGTAAGTCAGCCCCAGCATTTT. The variable domain in full, with the rest retrieved from reference TRBV7-2 and TRBJ1-5, is GAGVSQSPSNKVTEKGKDVELRCDPISGHTALYWYRQSLGQGLEFLIYFQGNSAPDKSGLPSDRFSAERTGGSVSTLTIQRTQQEDSAVYLCASSRDVVSQPQHFGDGTRLSIL.

The V call is TRBV28, the J call TRBJ2-5; the match to TRBD1 covers 7 bases. This CDR3 has 14 residues. Germline CDR1 is MDHEN and CDR2 is SYDVKM. V lost 4 bases and J lost 7; bases outside the gene matches: 9. The CDR3 nucleotides are TGTGCCAGCAGTTACGACAGGGTCAAGACGACCCAGTACTTC. It yields the protein CASSYDRVKTTQYF.

V gene TRBV2 combines with J gene TRBJ2-1; 7 nucleotides agree with TRBD1. From germline, CDR1 is SNHLY and CDR2 FYNNEI. The CDR3 extends over 14 amino acids. The V gene end was trimmed by 6 bases and the J gene end by 3 bases; junction bases not matched to a gene: 5. The CDR3 sequence is CASSPDRIYNEQFF. In DNA, the CDR3 is TGTGCCAGCAGCCCGGACAGGATCTACAATGAGCAGTTCTTC.

The chain has TRBV2 and TRBJ1-6; 8 bases align to TRBD1. This CDR3 comprises 14 residues. With 6 bases clipped from V and 10 bases from J, the junction kept 8 bases outside the gene matches. Germline CDR1 reads SNHLY; CDR2 reads FYNNEI. CDR3 DNA sequence: TGTGCCAGCAGCGATAGGACAGGGTACTCACCCCTCCACTTT. Its protein is CASSDRTGYSPLHF.

The rearrangement joins TRBV4-3 to TRBJ2-2; the match to TRBD1 covers 7 bases. The junction had 8 bases not matched to a gene; V was cut back by 4 bases and J by 6 bases. Germline CDR1 LGHNA, CDR2 YSLEER. The CDR3 runs to 15 residues. This CDR3 reads CASSPGTVGAGELFF. In DNA, the CDR3 is TGCGCCAGCAGCCCCGGGACAGTGGGGGCCGGGGAGCTGTTTTTT.